This TCR beta chain comes out of a study of cytomegalovirus exposure and HLA in healthy donors. Of note for this clone: Its matching antigen is unknown.

Regarding the study as a whole: An apparent linkage of common viral pathogens to several of the most significant clusters emerged in a later analysis. Highest at DRB1 and lowest at HLA-C, TCR association rates differed among HLA loci in a later analysis. The authors enumerated over 150 TCR beta chains as linked to cytomegalovirus.

The PCR had 60 Vbeta and 13 Jbeta primers. This table comes from immunoSEQ multiplex PCR, and its TCRdb copy is limited to in-frame clones, with some not included. The table records under 200,000 clones, 60% to 85% of them present only once. The TCR was taken from a man in his fifties in good health and CMV-seropositive. The sequencing sample was made of PBMCs.

The CDR3: CASSNGGPGRGAEAFF. CDR3 nucleotide sequence: TGTGCCAGTAGCAACGGGGGACCGGGCCGGGGGGCTGAAGCTTTCTTT. The V gene is TRBV19, the J gene TRBJ1-1, with a possible D match to TRBD1 (5 bases). From germline, CDR1 is LNHDA and CDR2 SQIVND (reference sequence). CDR3 size: 16 residues. Trimming shortened V by 6 bases and J by 6 bases, and 23 bases separated the two germline ends. Supplemented by reference TRBV19 and TRBJ1-1, the full variable domain reads DGGITQSPKYLFRKEGQNVTLSCEQNLNHDAMYWYRQDPGQGLRLIYYSQIVNDFQKGDIAEGYSVSREKKESFPLTVTSAQKNPTAFYLCASSNGGPGRGAEAFFGQGTRLTVV.